The 21 T cell receptor beta chains listed next were all sequenced from one sample in a study of tumor-infiltrating lymphocytes in primary liver carcinoma. A constant-region primer served to make TCR beta cDNA from about 500 ng total RNA. Modified slightly, ARM-PCR produced TCR beta libraries over three nested multiplex PCR rounds. In the first two PCR rounds, TRBV1-TRBV30 forward primers were paired with a C-beta reverse primer, and each round lasted roughly 9 cycles. TCRdb itself ran the multiplex PCR reads through MiXCR, one entry per CDR3 protein. The sample lists some 94,000 distinct CDR3 sequences, more than 60% occurring once. Co-extraction of both nucleic acids (RNA and DNA) used about 19-33 mg of unsorted bulk tissue. The sequenced material came from liver tumor tissue from sampling region 5. This sample's subset: tumor region T5, tumor centre. These TCRs come from a woman in her sixties with primary liver carcinoma and hepatitis B virus infection.

Comments on this clonotype: Just one base apart from a much larger clone, this may be a read error. No conserved phenylalanine or tryptophan ends this CDR3, so it is likely a read error. The rearrangement joins TRBV7-8 to TRBJ2-7, with D maybe TRBD2 (6 bases). The germline V and J ends were trimmed by 6 bases and 3 bases, with 18 bases remaining between them. CDR1 SGHVS and CDR2 FQNEAQ come from the germline V gene. The CDR3 consists of 15 residues. CDR3 loop: CASSPTGRGSYEQYL. The CDR3 region has the DNA TGTGCCAGCAGTCCCACCGGGCGGGGAAGCTACGAGCAGTACCTC.

In regard to this clonotype: With a much larger clone just one base away, this may be a read error. The chain combines TRBV10-3 with TRBJ2-1; 8 bases align to TRBD2. This CDR3 spans 16 amino acids. CDR1 and CDR2 from the germline V gene are ENHRY and SYGVKD. CDR3 in amino acids: CAISGSTSASCNEQFF. The CDR3 DNA reads TGTGCCATCAGTGGCTCGACTAGCGCCTCCTGCAATGAGCAGTTCTTC.

Note on this clonotype: This may stem from a read error, because a much larger clone lies one nucleotide away. The V gene is TRBV5-1, the J gene TRBJ2-5; D is possibly TRBD2 (8 bases). CDR1 is SGHRS, CDR2 YFSETQ, per germline. This CDR3 has 16 residues. V was shortened by 4 bases and J by 4 bases, with 20 bases between the two germline ends. This chain's CDR3 is CASSGVGGAGGETQYF. DNA of the CDR3: TGCGCCAGCAGCGGAGTAGGGGGCGCGGGAGGAGAGACCCAGTACTTC.

This clonotype was recorded at least ten times. This rearrangement joins TRBV28 to TRBJ1-2; 11 bases fit TRBD1. The CDR3 has 16 amino acids. Germline-derived CDR1 and CDR2 are MDHEN and SYDVKM. Unmatched junction bases numbered 11, after V lost 7 bases and J lost 4 bases. The CDR3 sequence: CASNGQPGTGGYGYTF. CDR3 DNA sequence: TGTGCCAGCAATGGGCAACCCGGGACAGGGGGCTATGGCTACACCTTC.

On this clonotype: Its ends do not fully match the called genes, so a read error is possible. The V and J genes are TRBV5-6 and TRBJ2-7, with D possibly TRBD2 on 6 matching bases. Germline CDR1 SGHDT, CDR2 YYEEEE. The CDR3 is made up of 17 amino acids. The CDR3 region is CVSSRPFSREPSYEQYF. In DNA, the CDR3 is TGTGTCAGCAGCCGGCCCTTTTCCCGGGAGCCTTCCTACGAGCAGTACTTC.

Details on this clonotype: No conserved phenylalanine or tryptophan ends this CDR3, so it is likely a read error. The rearrangement joins TRBV12-3 or TRBV12-4 to TRBJ2-1; tentatively, D is TRBD1 (6 bases). The V end lost 9 bases, the J end lost 5 bases, and 14 bases lay between the germline ends. This CDR3 has 13 amino acids. The CDR3 DNA follows: TGTGCCAGTAGTCCAGGGGTTCACAATGAGCAGTTCTTA. Its protein is CASSPGVHNEQFL.

This clonotype was seen at least ten times. DNA of the CDR3: TGTGCCAGCAGCACCCCCTCCTCGGCCCAGTACTTC. This translates into CASSTPSSAQYF. The J gene is TRBJ2-5, the V gene TRBV28; D is uncertain. Germline CDR1 reads MDHEN; CDR2 reads SYDVKM. This CDR3 is built from 12 residues. V lost 6 bases and J lost 9, with 14 bases in between. The variable domain in full, with the rest retrieved from reference TRBV28 and TRBJ2-5, is DVKVTQSSRYLVKRTGEKVFLECVQDMDHENMFWYRQDPGLGLRLIYFSYDVKMKEKGDIPEGYSVSREKKERFSLILESASTNQTSMYLCASSTPSSAQYFGPGTRLLVL.

This clonotype occurred a few times. One junction end does not reproduce the germline sequence, and a read error may be involved. CDR3: CASSQPKLTGNINEQFF. The CDR3 DNA reads TGCGCCAGTAGCCAACCCAAACTAACGGGGAATATTAATGAGCAGTTCTTC. The V call is TRBV4-1, the J call TRBJ2-1, with a tentative D call TRBD2 (5 bases). This CDR3 has 17 amino acids. CDR1 is MGHRA and CDR2 is YSYEKL in the germline V gene.

This clonotype has only one observation. The CDR3 carries no conserved terminal phenylalanine or tryptophan, so it likely arises from a read error. No DNA is shown, since the ends of the CDR3 on it are uncertain; the CDR3 is the one TCRdb lists. The V call is TRBV12-3 or TRBV12-4, the J call TRBJ2-7. The CDR3 has 13 amino acids, counting both end residues. CDR3 residues: CASSSRTHHEQYL.

Details on this clonotype: A much larger clone differs by one base, so this may be a read error. The chain links TRBV28 to TRBJ1-1; D is unresolved. Trimming left V 6 bases short and J 1 base short, with 12 bases between. Germline CDR1 is MDHEN and CDR2 is SYDVKM. This CDR3 has 14 residues. CDR3 sequence (DNA): TGTGCCAGCAGGGTTGACCAGACGAACACTGAAGCTTTCTTT. Translation: CASRVDQTNTEAFF.

Comment on this clonotype: One end of the junction varies from germline; a read error may be responsible. This chain's CDR3 is CVSSAGTVDDNKQFF. CDR3 sequence (DNA): TGTGTCAGCAGTGCCGGGACGGTGGACGACAATAAGCAGTTCTTC. This chain links TRBV11-2 with TRBJ2-1; D may correspond to TRBD1 or TRBD2 (5 bases each). CDR3 length: 15 amino acids. Germline CDR1 SGHAT, CDR2 FQNNGV.

The rearrangement links TRBV10-2 to TRBJ1-6; a weak D match, TRBD1 (5 bases). The CDR3 spans 17 residues. CDR1 is WSHSY, CDR2 SAAADI, per germline. V shed 9 bases and J shed 5 bases, with 23 bases lying between them. CDR3 region: CASSVGGHSSDNSPLHF. CDR3 nucleotides: TGCGCCAGTAGCGTCGGGGGTCACAGCTCAGATAATTCACCCCTCCACTTT.

This clonotype was detected only once. The junction shows a germline mismatch at one end, possibly a read error. The V and J genes are TRBV11-2 and TRBJ2-7, with 11 bases lining up with TRBD1. Looked up from germline, CDR1 is SGHAT and CDR2 is FQNNGV. The CDR3 runs 17 residues. The DNA of the CDR3 is TGTGCCATCAGCTGGAACACGGGACAGGGGGGCCGTTACGAGCAGTATTTC. It encodes CAISWNTGQGGRYEQYF.

Comments on this clonotype: This is likely a read error, given that the CDR3 carries no conserved phenylalanine or tryptophan at its end. The rearrangement uses TRBV11-2 and TRBJ2-5; 7 nucleotides line up with TRBD2. There are 13 residues in the CDR3. CDR1 is SGHAT and CDR2 is FQNNGV in the germline V gene. CDR3 nucleotides: TGTGCCGGCAGCCTAGCGGACCAAGAGACCCAGTACATC. It specifies CAGSLADQETQYI.

Note on this clonotype: A much bigger clone sits one base away, suggesting this may be a read error. The V gene is TRBV10-3, the J gene TRBJ1-5; D ambiguous. CDR3 length: 14 amino acids. Looked up from germline, CDR1 is ENHRY and CDR2 is SYGVKD. Trimming removed 5 bases from V and 3 bases from J, with 11 bases in between. CDR3 nucleotide sequence: TGTGCCATCAGTCCAACAAGGAACAATCAGCCCCAGCATTTT. Its protein is CAISPTRNNQPQHF.

Worth noting for this clonotype: The junction departs from germline at one end; a sequencing error may be responsible. The chain recombines TRBV6-2 or TRBV6-3 with TRBJ2-7; 11 bases map to TRBD2. CDR1 and CDR2 from the germline V gene are MNHEY and SVGEGT. The CDR3 runs 15 residues. CDR3 region: CASIKASGRPYEQYF. CDR3 bases: TGTGCCAGCATCAAGGCTAGCGGGAGGCCGTACGAGCAATACTTC.

As concerns this clonotype: This could be a read error, since a much larger clone is one nucleotide away. This chain uses TRBV28 with TRBJ2-2, with D possibly matching TRBD1 (6 bases). Trimming took 7 bases from V and 3 from J, leaving 12 bases between them. There are 14 residues in the CDR3. CDR1 and CDR2 from the germline V gene are MDHEN and SYDVKM. CDR3 sequence reads: CASKGEPYTGELFF. CDR3 nucleotides: TGTGCCAGCAAGGGGGAGCCATACACCGGGGAGCTGTTTTTT.

A note on this clonotype: This clone may be a read error of a much larger clone one base away. The V gene is TRBV7-9, the J gene TRBJ2-1, with TRBD2 as a possible D gene (6 bases). In germline, CDR1 is SEHNR, CDR2 FQNEAQ (reference sequence). CDR3 length equals 20 residues. Trimming left V 5 bases short and J 4 bases short, with 30 bases between. The DNA for the CDR3 is TGTGCCAGCAGCAAACTGCGGGCCCTGCACGGGAGTGGGTATTACAATGAGCAGTTCTTC. This sequence encodes CASSKLRALHGSGYYNEQFF.

Note on this clonotype: A read error may account for a junction end that differs from germline. V usage is TRBV6-1 and J usage is TRBJ2-7; the match to TRBD2 covers 7 bases. The CDR3 totals 15 residues. Germline assignment: CDR1 MNHNS and CDR2 SASEGT. Written as DNA, the CDR3 is TGTGCCAGCAGTCCCCGAACTAGCGACTCCTACAAGCAGTACTTC. Its protein is CASSPRTSDSYKQYF.

Note on this clonotype: The germline gene is not matched at one end of the junction; a read error may be the cause. The chain has TRBV7-2 and TRBJ2-4; D may be TRBD2 (7 bases). Germline CDR1 and CDR2: SGHTA and FQGNSA. The CDR3 has 14 residues. The CDR3 DNA reads TGTGCGAGCAGCGTGGACTCGGGGGGCGACATTCAGTACTTC. Translation gives CASSVDSGGDIQYF.

About this clonotype itself: The missing conserved phenylalanine or tryptophan at the end of this CDR3 makes a read error likely. The chain employs TRBV5-1 and TRBJ1-1, with a weak D call TRBD1 (5 bases). The V end was cut by 3 bases, the J end by 2 bases, with 11 bases between. This CDR3 is built from 14 residues. Germline V gene sequence: CDR1 SGHRS, CDR2 YFSETQ. The CDR3 reads CASSWGRVNTEAFI. The CDR3 coding sequence is TGCGCCAGCAGCTGGGGCAGGGTAAACACTGAAGCTTTCATC.